These 29 T cell receptor beta chains share one sample of origin, sequenced in a study of T cell responses to AZD1222 COVID-19 vaccine. Using immunoSEQ multiplex PCR, the repertoire was profiled, and TCRdb retains in-frame clones only, with some absent. The table lists 120,000 to 150,000 clones, around nine tenths of them singletons. The sequencing used peripheral blood, collected 28 days after the second AZD1222 dose. The origin of the receptors is an adult who received the AZD1222 COVID-19 vaccine.

The chain is built from TRBV5-5 and TRBJ1-2; possibly TRBD1 for D (5 bases). V was pared by 4 bases and J by 6 bases, with 16 bases between. CDR1 is SGHKS, CDR2 YYEKEE, per germline (reference sequence). This CDR3 is built from 14 residues. The CDR3 DNA sequence: TGTGCCAGCAGCCCCGACAGTCGGGCCAATGGCTACACCTTC. Encoded protein: CASSPDSRANGYTF.

V usage is TRBV7-9 and J usage is TRBJ1-1; a weak D match, TRBD1 (6 bases). Germline-derived CDR1 and CDR2 are SEHNR and FQNEAQ (reference sequence). The CDR3 is 13 residues long. Trimming took 3 bases from V and 4 from J, leaving 9 bases between them. CDR3 DNA: TGTGCCAGCAGCTTGAGGGGGTTCACTGAAGCTTTCTTT. Its protein is CASSLRGFTEAFF. The entire variable domain, with the rest obtained from reference TRBV7-9 and TRBJ1-1, is as follows: DTGVSQNPRHKITKRGQNVTFRCDPISEHNRLYWYRQTLGQGPEFLTYFQNEAQLEKSRLLSDRFSAERPKGSFSTLEIQRTEQGDSAMYLCASSLRGFTEAFFGQGTRLTVV.

This clone appeared once. The chain carries TRBV19 and TRBJ2-3; 10 bases align to TRBD2. With V trimmed by 4 bases and J by 2 bases, 6 bases remained unmatched. Germline CDR1 LNHDA, CDR2 SQIVND (reference sequence). The CDR3 runs 16 residues. CDR3 bases: TGTGCCAGTAGTAGCCTAGCGGGAGCTCCCACAGATACGCAGTATTTT. It encodes CASSSLAGAPTDTQYF.

The rearrangement joins TRBV6-1 to TRBJ2-7, with TRBD2 identical over 11 bases. V shed 4 bases and J 3 bases; nucleotides not matched to a gene: 8. Germline assignment: CDR1 MNHNS and CDR2 SASEGT. The CDR3 is 16 residues long. The CDR3 here is CASSAYPGLAVYEQYF. Written as DNA, the CDR3 is TGTGCCAGCAGTGCATACCCGGGACTAGCGGTCTACGAGCAGTACTTC.

The chain has TRBV19 and TRBJ2-3, with D perhaps TRBD1 (5 bases). Germline V gene sequence: CDR1 LNHDA, CDR2 SQIVND (reference sequence). The CDR3 has 15 residues. V lost 2 bases and J lost 0, with 9 bases in between. The DNA for the CDR3 is TGTGCCAGTAGTATACAGGGCACTAGCACAGATACGCAGTATTTT. Translating gives CASSIQGTSTDTQYF.

V gene TRBV6-1 combines with J gene TRBJ1-2; TRBD1 is a possible D gene (6 bases). Trimming removed 2 bases at V and 5 bases at J, with 12 bases between. CDR1 is MNHNS and CDR2 is SASEGT in the germline V gene. The CDR3 spans 14 residues. CDR3 in DNA: TGTGCCAGCAGTGAAAATAGGCAGGGGTATGGCTACACCTTC. Protein product: CASSENRQGYGYTF.

There are a few counts of this clone. The rearrangement links TRBV2 to TRBJ1-1; D is unclear. The length of the CDR3 is 14 residues. Trimming took off 5 bases at V and 1 base at J, with 11 bases between the two ends. From germline, CDR1 is SNHLY and CDR2 FYNNEI. CDR3 DNA sequence: TGTGCCAGCAGTAAGCGGACGGGGAACACTGAAGCTTTCTTT. It is translated as CASSKRTGNTEAFF.

This chain links TRBV11-3 with TRBJ1-1; TRBD1 is a possible D gene (5 bases). Germline V CDR1 and CDR2: SGHNT, YENEEA. The CDR3 sequence is 14 residues long. Trimming took 3 bases from V and 4 from J, leaving 12 bases between them. The CDR3 coding sequence is TGTGCCAGCAGCTTGATAGGGGCGGCCACTGAAGCTTTCTTT. This gives the protein CASSLIGAATEAFF.

V usage is TRBV6-2 or TRBV6-3 and J usage is TRBJ1-1; D not certain. Germline CDR1 and CDR2: MNHEY and SVGEGT. This CDR3 has 13 amino acids. Trimming cost V 6 bases and J 0 bases, with 8 bases left between them. CDR3 in amino acids: CASSHRMNTEAFF. The CDR3 nucleotides are TGTGCCAGCAGCCATAGAATGAACACTGAAGCTTTCTTT.

This clone was detected only once. The chain is built from TRBV5-8 and TRBJ1-1; the match to TRBD1 covers 8 bases. Looked up from germline, CDR1 is SGHTS and CDR2 is YDEGEE. Trimming cost V 1 base and J 1 base; bases outside gene matches: 3. The CDR3 extends over 15 amino acids. This chain's CDR3 is CASSLLTGANTEAFF. CDR3 nucleotide sequence: TGTGCCAGCAGCTTGCTGACAGGGGCGAACACTGAAGCTTTCTTT.

This rearrangement joins TRBV10-3 to TRBJ2-7; perhaps TRBD1 as D (6 bases). V shed 0 bases and J shed 7 bases, with 10 bases lying between them. Per the germline V gene, CDR1 is ENHRY and CDR2 is SYGVKD. The CDR3 is 13 residues long. CDR3 loop: CAISESGAQEQYF. Written as DNA, the CDR3 is TGTGCCATCAGTGAGTCGGGGGCGCAGGAGCAGTACTTC.

This chain connects TRBV29-1 to TRBJ2-1, with D possibly matching TRBD2 (6 bases). Deletions cut 2 bases from V and 5 bases from J, with 10 bases between. CDR3 length equals 13 residues. The germline V gene has CDR1 SQVTM and CDR2 ANQGSEA. CDR3 DNA sequence: TGCAGCGTTGAACCGGGACTCGACAATGAGCAGTTCTTC. Its translation: CSVEPGLDNEQFF.

This clone came up a few times. The chain has TRBV5-1 and TRBJ2-2; 12 bases map to TRBD2. The CDR3 has 15 amino acids. The J segment lost 7 bases and the V segment lost 4 bases, leaving 5 bases of the junction unmatched. CDR1 is SGHRS and CDR2 is YFSETQ in the germline V gene. DNA for the CDR3: TGCGCCAGCAGCCGACTAGCGGGAGAACTCGGGGAGCTGTTTTTT. Its translation is CASSRLAGELGELFF.

This chain joins TRBV28 and TRBJ1-6; tentatively, D is TRBD1 (5 bases). The V end was cut by 3 bases, the J end by 13 bases, with 19 bases between. The CDR3 is 15 amino acids. Germline V gene sequence: CDR1 MDHEN, CDR2 SYDVKM. The CDR3 loop is CASSFSTDIGPPLHF. Written as DNA, the CDR3 is TGTGCCAGCAGTTTTTCCACGGACATAGGTCCCCCCCTCCACTTT.

The chain joins TRBV10-1 to TRBJ2-3; maybe TRBD2 (7 bases). In germline, CDR1 is WNHNN, CDR2 SYGVQD (reference sequence). V shed 3 bases and J shed 6 bases, with 13 bases lying between them. The CDR3 contains 14 residues. The CDR3 DNA is TGCGCCAGCAGTGAAACCGGGGGGCATGATACGCAGTATTTT. Translated: CASSETGGHDTQYF.

The chain is built from TRBV4-1 and TRBJ1-3, with TRBD1 matching 7 bases. There are 16 residues in the CDR3. V gave up 1 base and J gave up 0 bases; unmatched junction bases: 3. Germline V gene data show CDR1 as MGHRA and CDR2 as YSYEKL. The DNA of the CDR3 is TGCGCCAGCAGCCAAGGACAGGGAGTCTCTGGAAACACCATATATTTT. Encoded protein: CASSQGQGVSGNTIYF.

The genes are TRBV5-4 and TRBJ2-1; TRBD2 might be the D (6 bases). The ends were cut back, 4 bases at V and 0 bases at J, with 17 bases in the middle. The CDR3 sequence is 17 residues long. Germline CDR1 and CDR2: SGHNT and YYREEE (reference sequence). Written as DNA, the CDR3 is TGTGCCAGCAGCACGAAGGGACTTCCGACCTCCTACAATGAGCAGTTCTTC. Amino acids: CASSTKGLPTSYNEQFF.

The chain joins TRBV4-2 to TRBJ1-1, with a tentative D call TRBD1 (5 bases). Germline assignment: CDR1 LGHNA and CDR2 YNFKEQ. Trimming took 2 bases from V and 11 from J, leaving 15 bases between them. This CDR3 has 13 residues. This chain's CDR3 is CASSQYEGPTAFF. CDR3 in DNA: TGTGCCAGCAGCCAATACGAGGGGCCGACGGCTTTCTTT.

The J gene is TRBJ1-6, the V gene TRBV5-1, with D unresolved. The CDR3 runs to 14 residues. Germline V gene lookup returns CDR1 SGHRS and CDR2 YFSETQ. V was pared by 1 base and J by 9 bases, with 11 bases between. The CDR3: CASSLLASGSPLHF. DNA of the CDR3: TGCGCCAGCAGCTTGTTAGCATCTGGTTCACCCCTCCACTTT. The whole variable domain, remainder taken from reference TRBV5-1 and TRBJ1-6, is KAGVTQTPRYLIKTRGQQVTLSCSPISGHRSVSWYQQTPGQGLQFLFEYFSETQRNKGNFPGRFSGRQFSNSRSEMNVSTLELGDSALYLCASSLLASGSPLHFGNGTRLTVT.

The V call is TRBV4-2, the J call TRBJ1-5; 8 bases are a match to TRBD1. Germline V lookup: CDR1 LGHNA, CDR2 YNFKEQ. This CDR3 contains 15 residues. V lost 4 bases and J lost 5; bases outside the gene matches: 7. This chain's CDR3 is CASSPGGRGDQPQHF. The CDR3 DNA is TGTGCCAGCAGCCCAGGGGGCAGGGGAGATCAGCCCCAGCATTTT.

The chain employs TRBV5-6 and TRBJ2-2; 12 bases line up with TRBD2. Unmatched junction bases numbered 6, after V lost 2 bases and J lost 7 bases. Germline V gene sequence: CDR1 SGHDT, CDR2 YYEEEE. This CDR3 comprises 16 residues. Written as DNA, the CDR3 is TGTGCCAGCAGCTTTCGACTAGCGGGAGTCGGCGGGGAGCTGTTTTTT. As protein: CASSFRLAGVGGELFF.

This clone was recorded once. The rearrangement links TRBV3-1 (or the pseudogene TRBV3-2) to TRBJ1-2, with D perhaps TRBD1 (5 bases). The germline V gene has CDR1 LGHDT and CDR2 YNNKEL (reference sequence). This CDR3 contains 12 residues. The V gene lost 3 bases and the J gene lost 7 bases, with 9 bases spanning the gap. CDR3 amino acids: CASSHGGSGYTF. CDR3 in DNA: TGTGCCAGCAGCCATGGGGGGTCTGGCTACACCTTC.

The V and J genes are TRBV18 and TRBJ1-4; D uncertain. The V gene's germline CDR1 is KGHSH and CDR2 LQKENI. The CDR3 contains 16 residues. Trimming cost V 3 bases and J 4 bases, with 15 bases left between them. CDR3 DNA: TGTGCCAGCTCACCCGTAGAAGGACGGATTAATGAAAAACTGTTTTTT. Translating gives CASSPVEGRINEKLFF.

The V gene is TRBV12-3 or TRBV12-4, the J gene TRBJ1-2; D gene unclear. The CDR3 spans 13 residues. Trimming took 8 bases from V and 6 from J, leaving 16 bases between them. The CDR3 region is CASRGLKENGYTF. The CDR3 DNA is TGTGCCAGCCGCGGCCTCAAAGAGAATGGCTACACCTTC.

This clone was recorded only once. This chain connects TRBV24-1 to TRBJ1-5; 9 nucleotides agree with TRBD1. Germline CDR1 KGHDR, CDR2 SFDVKD. V shed 9 bases and J 7 bases; nucleotides not matched to a gene: 6. This CDR3 has 13 amino acids. The CDR3 here is CATQGQGDQPQHF. The CDR3 nucleotides are TGTGCCACCCAGGGACAGGGTGACCAGCCCCAGCATTTT.

The chain couples TRBV27 to TRBJ2-2; 15 bases are a match to TRBD2. V trimming: 6 bases; J trimming: 4 bases; junction bases outside the gene matches: 15. CDR1 is MNHEY and CDR2 is SMNVEV in the germline V gene (reference sequence). The CDR3 has 20 residues. CDR3 DNA: TGTGCCAGCAGCTTACCAAGGACTAGCGGGAGGGGATCGGGCACCGGGGAGCTGTTTTTT. Protein: CASSLPRTSGRGSGTGELFF.

This chain joins TRBV19 and TRBJ1-1; no definite D call. The CDR3 extends over 12 amino acids. Per the germline V gene, CDR1 is LNHDA and CDR2 is SQIVND (reference sequence). With 6 bases removed from V and 5 bases from J, the gap between germline ends came to 10 bases. The CDR3 DNA is TGTGCCAGTAGCTCCGGAGGAACTGAAGCTTTCTTT. It specifies CASSSGGTEAFF.

This clone has just one count. The V gene is TRBV21-1, the J gene TRBJ2-7; TRBD1, the table's D call, was not compared with the DNA. TRBV21-1 is designated a pseudogene. The CDR3 has 16 amino acids. Here the CDR3 reads CASSKRCRTGSSEQYF. CDR3 in DNA: TGTGCCAGCAGCAAGAGGTGCCGGACAGGGAGTTCCGAGCAGTACTTC.

The chain links TRBV10-3 to TRBJ1-1; 11 bases agree with TRBD1. V gave up 11 bases and J gave up 5 bases; unmatched junction bases: 7. The CDR3 totals 13 residues. CDR1 and CDR2 from the germline V gene are ENHRY and SYGVKD. DNA for the CDR3: TGTGCCTCCGGACAGGGGGCTGGGACTGAAGCTTTCTTT. Amino acids: CASGQGAGTEAFF.